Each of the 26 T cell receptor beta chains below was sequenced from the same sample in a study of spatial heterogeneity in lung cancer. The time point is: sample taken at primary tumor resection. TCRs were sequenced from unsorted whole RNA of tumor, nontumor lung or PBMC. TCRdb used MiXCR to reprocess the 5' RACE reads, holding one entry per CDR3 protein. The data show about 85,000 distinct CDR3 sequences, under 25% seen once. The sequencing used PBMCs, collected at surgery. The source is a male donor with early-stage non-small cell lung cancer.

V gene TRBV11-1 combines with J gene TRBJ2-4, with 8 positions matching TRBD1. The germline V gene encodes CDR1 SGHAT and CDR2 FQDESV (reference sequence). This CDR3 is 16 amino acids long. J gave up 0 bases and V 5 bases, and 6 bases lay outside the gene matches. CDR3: CASSPRTGRAKNIQYF. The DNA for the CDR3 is TGTGCCAGCAGCCCCAGGACAGGGAGAGCCAAAAACATTCAGTACTTC. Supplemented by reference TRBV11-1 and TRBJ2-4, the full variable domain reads EAEVAQSPRYKITEKSQAVAFWCDPISGHATLYWYRQILGQGPELLVQFQDESVVDDSQLPKDRFSAERLKGVDSTLKIQPAELGDSAMYLCASSPRTGRAKNIQYFGAGTRLSVL.

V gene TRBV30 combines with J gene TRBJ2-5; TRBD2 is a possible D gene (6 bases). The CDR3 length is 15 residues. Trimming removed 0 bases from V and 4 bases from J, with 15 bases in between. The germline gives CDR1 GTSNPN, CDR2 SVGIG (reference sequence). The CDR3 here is CAWSVGGASSETQYF. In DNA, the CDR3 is TGTGCCTGGAGTGTGGGCGGGGCCTCGTCAGAGACCCAGTACTTC. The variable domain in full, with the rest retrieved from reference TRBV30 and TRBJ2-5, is SQTIHQWPATLVQPVGSPLSLECTVEGTSNPNLYWYRQAAGRGLQLLFYSVGIGQISSEVPQNLSASRPQDRQFILSSKKLLLSDSGFYLCAWSVGGASSETQYFGPGTRLLVL.

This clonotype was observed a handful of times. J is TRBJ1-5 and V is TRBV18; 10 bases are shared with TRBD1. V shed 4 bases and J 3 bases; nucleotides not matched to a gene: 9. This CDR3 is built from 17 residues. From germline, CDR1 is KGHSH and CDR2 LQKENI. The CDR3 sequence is CASSLPGTGALNQPQHF. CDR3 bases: TGTGCCAGCTCACTCCCCGGGACAGGGGCCCTCAATCAGCCCCAGCATTTT.

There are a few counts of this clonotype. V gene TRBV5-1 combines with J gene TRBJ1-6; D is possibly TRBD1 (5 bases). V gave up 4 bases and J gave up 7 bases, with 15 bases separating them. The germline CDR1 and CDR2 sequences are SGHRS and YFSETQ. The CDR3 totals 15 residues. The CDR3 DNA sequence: TGCGCCAGCAGCAGATCCGGGACCGCCAATTCACCCCTCCACTTT. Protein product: CASSRSGTANSPLHF. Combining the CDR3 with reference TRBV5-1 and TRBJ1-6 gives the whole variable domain KAGVTQTPRYLIKTRGQQVTLSCSPISGHRSVSWYQQTPGQGLQFLFEYFSETQRNKGNFPGRFSGRQFSNSRSEMNVSTLELGDSALYLCASSRSGTANSPLHFGNGTRLTVT.

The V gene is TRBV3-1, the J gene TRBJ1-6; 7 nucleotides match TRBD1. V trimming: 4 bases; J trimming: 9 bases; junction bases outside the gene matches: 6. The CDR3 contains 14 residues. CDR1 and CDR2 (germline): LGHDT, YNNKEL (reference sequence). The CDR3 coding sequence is TGTGCCAGCAGCCCCAACAGGGGATCTTCACCCCTCCACTTT. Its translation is CASSPNRGSSPLHF.

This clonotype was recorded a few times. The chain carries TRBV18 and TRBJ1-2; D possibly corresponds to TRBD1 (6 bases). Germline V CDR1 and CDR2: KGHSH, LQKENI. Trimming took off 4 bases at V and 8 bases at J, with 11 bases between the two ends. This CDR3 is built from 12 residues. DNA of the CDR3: TGTGCCAGCTCACGGGACGGGGGCGGCTACACCTTC. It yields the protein CASSRDGGGYTF.

The CDR3 nucleotides read TGTGCCAGCAGCGTAGCATCTGAGGGTTCACCCCTCCACTTT. It encodes CASSVASEGSPLHF. The chain employs TRBV9 and TRBJ1-6; D call uncertain. This CDR3 has 14 amino acids. Germline assignment: CDR1 SGDLS and CDR2 YYNGEE. V was cut by 0 bases and J by 9 bases, with 10 bases left in between.

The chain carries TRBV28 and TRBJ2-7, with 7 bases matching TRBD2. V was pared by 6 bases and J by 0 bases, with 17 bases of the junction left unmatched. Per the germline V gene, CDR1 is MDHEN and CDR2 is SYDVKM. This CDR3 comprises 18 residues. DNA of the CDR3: TGTGCCAGCAGGTTACGGGGGTCGGGACTAAAGAGCTCCTACGAGCAGTACTTC. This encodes CASRLRGSGLKSSYEQYF.

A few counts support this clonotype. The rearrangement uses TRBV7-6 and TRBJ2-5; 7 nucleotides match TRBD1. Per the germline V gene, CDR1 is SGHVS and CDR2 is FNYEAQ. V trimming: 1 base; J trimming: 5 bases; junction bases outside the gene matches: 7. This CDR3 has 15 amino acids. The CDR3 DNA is TGTGCCAGCAGCTTAGAAGCGACAGGGCGTGAGACCCAGTACTTC. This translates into CASSLEATGRETQYF.

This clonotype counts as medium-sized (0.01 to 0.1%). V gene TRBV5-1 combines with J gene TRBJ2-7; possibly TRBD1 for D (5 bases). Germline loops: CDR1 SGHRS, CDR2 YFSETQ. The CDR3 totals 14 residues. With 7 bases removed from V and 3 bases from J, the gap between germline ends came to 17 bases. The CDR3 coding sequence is TGCGCCAGCGGATTGAAGGGGAAGGACTACGAGCAGTACTTC. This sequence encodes CASGLKGKDYEQYF.

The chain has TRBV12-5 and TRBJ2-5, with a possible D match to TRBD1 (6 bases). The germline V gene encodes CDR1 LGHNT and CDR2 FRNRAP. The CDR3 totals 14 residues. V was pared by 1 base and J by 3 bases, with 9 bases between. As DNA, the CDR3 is TGTGCTAGTGGTTTGGGGACAGCTAAAGAGACCCAGTACTTC. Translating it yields CASGLGTAKETQYF.

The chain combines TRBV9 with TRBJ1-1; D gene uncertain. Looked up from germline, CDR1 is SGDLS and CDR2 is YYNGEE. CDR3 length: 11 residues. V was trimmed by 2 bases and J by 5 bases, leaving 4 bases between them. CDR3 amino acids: CASSVQTEAFF. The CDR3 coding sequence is TGTGCCAGCAGCGTTCAGACTGAAGCTTTCTTT.

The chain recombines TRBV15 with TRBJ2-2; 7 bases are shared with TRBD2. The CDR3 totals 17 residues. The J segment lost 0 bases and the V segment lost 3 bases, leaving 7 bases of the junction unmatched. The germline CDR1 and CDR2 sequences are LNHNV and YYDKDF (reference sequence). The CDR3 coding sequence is TGTGCCACCAGCAGTTATACCGGGACTACGAACACCGGGGAGCTGTTTTTT. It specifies CATSSYTGTTNTGELFF.

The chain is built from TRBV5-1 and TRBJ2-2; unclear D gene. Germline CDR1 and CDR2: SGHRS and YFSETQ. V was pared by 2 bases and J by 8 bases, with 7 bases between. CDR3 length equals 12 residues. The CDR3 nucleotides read TGCGCCAGCAGCTTCAAGCTGGGGGAGCTGTTTTTT. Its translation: CASSFKLGELFF.

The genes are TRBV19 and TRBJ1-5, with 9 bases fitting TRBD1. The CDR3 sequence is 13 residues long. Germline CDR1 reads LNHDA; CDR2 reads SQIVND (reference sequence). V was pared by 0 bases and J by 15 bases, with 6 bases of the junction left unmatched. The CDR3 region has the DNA TGTGCCAGTAGTATAGACGGACAGGGGCGAAGGCATTTT. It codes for CASSIDGQGRRHF.

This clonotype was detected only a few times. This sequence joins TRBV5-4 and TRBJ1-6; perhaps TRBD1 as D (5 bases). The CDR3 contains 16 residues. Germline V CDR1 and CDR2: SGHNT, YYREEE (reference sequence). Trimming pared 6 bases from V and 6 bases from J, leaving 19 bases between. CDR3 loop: CASTAVKGVGNSPLHF. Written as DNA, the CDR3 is TGTGCCAGCACCGCCGTAAAAGGGGTCGGTAATTCACCCCTCCACTTT.

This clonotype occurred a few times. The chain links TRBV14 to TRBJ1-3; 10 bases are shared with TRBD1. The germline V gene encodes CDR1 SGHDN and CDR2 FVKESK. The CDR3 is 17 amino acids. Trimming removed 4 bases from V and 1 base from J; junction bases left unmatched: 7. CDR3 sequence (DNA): TGTGCCAGCAGCCTCCGGACGGGACAGGGGTCTGGAAACACCATATATTTT. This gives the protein CASSLRTGQGSGNTIYF.

The CDR3 DNA sequence: TGTGCCAGCAGCTCTGGGACAGGGGGCGTAAATACGCAGTATTTT. It codes for CASSSGTGGVNTQYF. This rearrangement joins TRBV7-6 to TRBJ2-3, with 12 bases fitting TRBD1. Losses at the gene ends were 4 bases for V and 7 bases for J; bases not matched to a gene: 6. This CDR3 has 15 residues. The germline CDR1 and CDR2 sequences are SGHVS and FNYEAQ.

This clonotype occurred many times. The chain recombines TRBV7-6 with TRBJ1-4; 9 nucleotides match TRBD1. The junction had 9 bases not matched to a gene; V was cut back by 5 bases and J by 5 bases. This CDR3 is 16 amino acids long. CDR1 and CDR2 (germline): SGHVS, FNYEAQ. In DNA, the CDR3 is TGTGCCAGCAGCGCAGGACATGGGACAGGGAATGAAAAACTGTTTTTT. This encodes CASSAGHGTGNEKLFF.

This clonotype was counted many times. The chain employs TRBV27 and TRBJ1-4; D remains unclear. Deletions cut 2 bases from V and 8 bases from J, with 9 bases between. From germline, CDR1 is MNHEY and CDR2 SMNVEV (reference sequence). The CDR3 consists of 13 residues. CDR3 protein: CASSLRSGEKLFF. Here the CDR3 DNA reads TGTGCCAGCAGTTTAAGGAGCGGGGAAAAACTGTTTTTT.

CDR3 residues: CSARKQGIETQYF. CDR3 nucleotide sequence: TGCAGTGCTAGAAAACAGGGGATCGAGACCCAGTACTTC. This chain connects TRBV20-1 to TRBJ2-5, with 7 bases lining up with TRBD1. The CDR3 runs 13 residues. Germline-derived CDR1 and CDR2 are DFQATT and SNEGSKA (reference sequence). V dropped 2 bases and J dropped 5; count of bases not matched to a gene: 5.

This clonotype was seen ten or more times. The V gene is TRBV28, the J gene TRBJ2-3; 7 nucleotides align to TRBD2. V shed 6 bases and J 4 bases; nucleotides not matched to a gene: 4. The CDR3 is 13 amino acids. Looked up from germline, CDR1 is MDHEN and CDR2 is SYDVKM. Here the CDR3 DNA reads TGTGCCAGCAGCCGACTAGCCGCAGATACGCAGTATTTT. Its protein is CASSRLAADTQYF.

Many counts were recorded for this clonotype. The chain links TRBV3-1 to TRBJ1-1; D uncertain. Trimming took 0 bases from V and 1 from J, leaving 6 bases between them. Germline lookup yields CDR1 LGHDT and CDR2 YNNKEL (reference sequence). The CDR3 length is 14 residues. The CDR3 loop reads CASSQESGNTEAFF. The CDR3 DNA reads TGTGCCAGCAGCCAAGAATCCGGGAACACTGAAGCTTTCTTT.

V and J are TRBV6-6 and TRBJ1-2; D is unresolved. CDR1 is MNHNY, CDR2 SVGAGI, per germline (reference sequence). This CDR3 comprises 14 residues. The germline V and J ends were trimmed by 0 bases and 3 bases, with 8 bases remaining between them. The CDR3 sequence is CASSYSPEDYGYTF. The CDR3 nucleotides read TGTGCCAGCAGTTACTCCCCAGAGGACTATGGCTACACCTTC.

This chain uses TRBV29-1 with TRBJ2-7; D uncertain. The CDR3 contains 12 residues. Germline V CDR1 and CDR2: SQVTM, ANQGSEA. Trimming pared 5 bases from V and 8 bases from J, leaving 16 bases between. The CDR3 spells CSVRTNSEKQYF. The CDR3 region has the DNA TGCAGCGTTCGGACCAATTCAGAGAAGCAGTACTTC.

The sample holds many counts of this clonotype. CDR3 nucleotide sequence: TGTGCCAGCAGCTTAGGAGGTGGACTTGAAGCTTTCTTT. It codes for CASSLGGGLEAFF. This chain links TRBV7-2 with TRBJ1-1; D remains unclear. This CDR3 has 13 residues. V lost 1 base and J lost 7, with 10 bases in between. The V gene's germline CDR1 is SGHTA and CDR2 FQGNSA.